This TCR beta chain was documented in a study of CD8 T cells in ankylosing spondylitis. Study-wide findings and caveats: Disease-associated clones were reportedly significantly overrepresented in matched ankylosing spondylitis synovial fluid. A motif of 7 to 9 highly homologous TCR beta variants was seen as apparently characteristic of ankylosing spondylitis blood.

CDR3 size: 14 residues. Between the trimmed V and J ends, which lost 4 bases and 3 bases, there was a span of 10 bases. Looked up from germline, CDR1 is SGHVS and CDR2 is FQNEAQ. This clonotype appeared once. Its cognate antigen is unknown. It was by quantitative 5'-RACE with molecular barcodes that TCR beta libraries were made. TCRdb ran MiXCR on the 5' RACE reads and lists one entry per CDR3 protein. The table shows a few hundred thousand distinct CDR3 sequences, with approximately 12% occurring only once. The source is a male donor with ankylosing spondylitis. Sequencing input: blood, either unsorted or a sorted T cell fraction (not recorded which). The chain joins TRBV7-8 to TRBJ1-5; D is undetermined. The CDR3: CASSSTRVNQPQHF. The CDR3 region has the DNA TGTGCCAGCAGCTCCACGAGGGTCAATCAGCCCCAGCATTTT. Variable domain in full (rest from reference TRBV7-8 and TRBJ1-5): GAGVSQSPRYKVAKRGQDVALRCDPISGHVSLFWYQQALGQGPEFLTYFQNEAQLDKSGLPSDRFFAERPEGSVSTLKIQRTQQEDSAVYLCASSSTRVNQPQHFGDGTRLSIL.